This TCR beta chain was found in a study of TIL therapy for anti-PD-1-resistant metastatic lung cancer. Overall study findings and caveats: Many TIL product clones were absent from baseline tumor, suggesting clonal contraction.

The CDR3 runs to 15 residues. The germline V gene encodes CDR1 SGHNT and CDR2 YYREEE (reference sequence). V was clipped by 0 bases and J by 9 bases; unmatched bases: 5. The libraries were made with immunoSEQ v3. Sequencing depth was around 2.2 million read pairs for survey level, about 5-6.5 million for deep. Profiling relied on immunoSEQ multiplex PCR, and the TCRdb table lists in-frame clones only, not all of them. The sample has some 11,000 clones, 58% seen once; the top ten hold roughly 6.7%. Time point reported: pre-treatment sample, taken before nivolumab and TIL therapy. Pleural nodules or supraclavicular lymph nodes made up most of the excised metastases sampled. Patients then received nivolumab; progressors got lymphodepletion, TIL and IL-2. Regarding this clone: Its antigen is unknown.

The receptor was isolated from a person aged 25-85 years with non-small cell lung cancer. The rearrangement links TRBV5-4 to TRBJ2-1; 11 bases line up with TRBD2. The sequenced sample was tumor tissue, obtained at baseline. CDR3 protein: CASSLVAGGPIEQFF. CDR3 DNA: TGTGCCAGCAGCTTGGTAGCGGGAGGGCCGATTGAGCAGTTCTTC. Filled out from reference TRBV5-4 and TRBJ2-1, the complete variable domain reads ETGVTQSPTHLIKTRGQQVTLRCSSQSGHNTVSWYQQALGQGPQFIFQYYREEENGRGNFPPRFSGLQFPNYSSELNVNALELDDSALYLCASSLVAGGPIEQFFGPGTRLTVL.